This is a list of T cell receptor beta chains from one sample in a study of CD8 T cells in Susac syndrome. TCRdb reprocessed the immunoSEQ multiplex PCR reads with MiXCR, giving one entry per CDR3 protein. Of over 150,000 distinct CDR3 sequences in the sample, about 94% are singletons; the top ten hold around 0.097%. What was sequenced was CD4+ T cells from PBMCs. These receptors all come from a human donor with multiple sclerosis. The CDR3 runs from the conserved cysteine through the conserved F or W. The order of the fields is clone size, V gene, D gene, J gene, CDR3 DNA, CDR3 protein. D genes are given only for firm matches. Rows may omit the clone size; those that give it use once, few, many or a size class.

size: -; V: TRBV28; D: TRBD1; J: TRBJ2-7; DNA: TGTGCCAGCAGTCGGACAGGGGTTTACGAGCAGTACTTC; CDR3: CASSRTGVYEQYF
size: -; V: TRBV28; D: TRBD1; J: TRBJ1-2; DNA: TGTGCCAGCAGTGAGGGACAGAGTAACTATGGCTACACCTTC; CDR3: CASSEGQSNYGYTF
size: -; V: TRBV2; D: -; J: TRBJ1-4; DNA: TGTGCCAGCAGGGGGGGCTTCGGGGAAAAACTGTTTTTT; CDR3: CASRGGFGEKLFF
size: -; V: TRBV12-3/TRBV12-4; D: -; J: TRBJ1-5; DNA: TGTGCCAGCACCACAGACAATCAGCCCCAGCATTTT; CDR3: CASTTDNQPQHF
size: -; V: TRBV7-2; D: TRBD1; J: TRBJ2-5; DNA: TGTGCCAGCAGCTTTCCAACAGGGGGCGTAGAGACCCAGTACTTC; CDR3: CASSFPTGGVETQYF
size: -; V: TRBV20-1; D: -; J: TRBJ1-4; DNA: TGCAGTGCTAGCAACGACAGGACTAATGAAAAACTGTTTTTT; CDR3: CSASNDRTNEKLFF
size: -; V: TRBV19; D: TRBD1; J: TRBJ1-2; DNA: TGTGCCAGTAGTACGGACAGGGGAGTTGGCTACACCTTC; CDR3: CASSTDRGVGYTF
size: -; V: TRBV11-2; D: -; J: TRBJ1-1; DNA: TGTGCCAGCAGCCAATCCCGTCAGGCTGAAGCTTTCTTT; CDR3: CASSQSRQAEAFF
size: -; V: TRBV15; D: -; J: TRBJ2-5; DNA: TGTGCCACCAGCCGAAGTCCGGGGCCCCAAGAGACCCAGTACTTC; CDR3: CATSRSPGPQETQYF
size: -; V: TRBV19; D: -; J: TRBJ2-3; DNA: TGTGCCAGTAAATATTCATTCGGGGTGTCAGATACGCAGTATTTT; CDR3: CASKYSFGVSDTQYF
size: few; V: TRBV12-3/TRBV12-4; D: -; J: TRBJ2-1; DNA: TGTGCCAGCAGTTTCGGTGGAAATGAGCAGTTCTTC; CDR3: CASSFGGNEQFF
size: -; V: TRBV18; D: -; J: TRBJ1-1; DNA: TGTGCCAGCTCTCAAATGGGAGGGACGACTGAAGCTTTCTTT; CDR3: CASSQMGGTTEAFF
size: -; V: TRBV20-1; D: TRBD2; J: TRBJ2-5; DNA: TGCAGTGCCCCTCCACTAGCGGGGGGTTTTGGAGAGACCCAGTACTTC; CDR3: CSAPPLAGGFGETQYF
size: -; V: TRBV12-3/TRBV12-4; D: TRBD1; J: TRBJ2-7; DNA: TGTGCCAGCAGAAGGACAGGGGGTCCCTACGAGCAGTACTTC; CDR3: CASRRTGGPYEQYF
size: -; V: TRBV3-1; D: -; J: TRBJ2-3; DNA: TGTGCCAGCAGCCGAAACCCCCTAGGGCTCGATACGCAGTATTTT; CDR3: CASSRNPLGLDTQYF
size: -; V: TRBV5-6; D: TRBD2; J: TRBJ2-5; DNA: TGTGCCAGCAGCCAGGGACTAGCGGTCCAAGAGACCCAGTACTTC; CDR3: CASSQGLAVQETQYF
size: -; V: TRBV29-1; D: -; J: TRBJ2-7; DNA: TGCAGCGTCCGCAGCGGGCTACTAGGGTACGAGCAGTACTTC; CDR3: CSVRSGLLGYEQYF
size: -; V: TRBV7-2; D: -; J: TRBJ2-5; DNA: TGTGCCAGCTTCTTAGGTGGACTAACTCAAGAGACCCAGTACTTC; CDR3: CASFLGGLTQETQYF